This paragraph covers one T cell receptor (beta chain) sequence. Assay used: immunoSEQ multiplex PCR; TCRdb lists only in-frame clones, some missing. The sample lists 120,000 or so clones; approximately 85% were seen once. This entry belongs to a study of blood T cell repertoires in COVID-19. The sequencing sample was made of peripheral blood. The clonotype originates from a woman older than 75 with acute or convalescent COVID-19.

The CDR3 DNA reads as TGTGCCAGCAGCCCGGAATTCGTAGCCGAAGCTTTCTTT. It encodes CASSPEFVAEAFF. The V and J genes are TRBV7-9 and TRBJ1-1; D unresolved. Trimming took 5 bases from V and 8 from J, leaving 15 bases between them. The CDR3 has 13 residues. The V gene's germline CDR1 is SEHNR and CDR2 FQNEAQ (reference sequence). Together with reference TRBV7-9 and TRBJ1-1, the CDR3 gives the full variable domain: DTGVSQNPRHKITKRGQNVTFRCDPISEHNRLYWYRQTLGQGPEFLTYFQNEAQLEKSRLLSDRFSAERPKGSFSTLEIQRTEQGDSAMYLCASSPEFVAEAFFGQGTRLTVV.